One and the same sample provided the 23 T cell receptor beta chains below, sequenced in a study of shared clonotypes between healthy human individuals. Sequencing was performed with immunoSEQ multiplex PCR; in TCRdb, only in-frame clones are kept and a portion is missing. This table has approximately 1.5 million clones, approximately 98% appearing once. The material sequenced was naive CD4+ T cells sorted from blood. The sample's subset: CD45RA+ positively selected. These receptors came from a man younger than 45 in good health.

V and J are TRBV18 and TRBJ2-7, with TRBD1 identical over 8 bases. CDR3 size: 18 residues. Unmatched junction bases numbered 15, after V lost 3 bases and J lost 2 bases. CDR1 and CDR2 from the germline V gene are KGHSH and LQKENI. CDR3 amino acids: CASSPQMSYRGITYEQYF. CDR3 DNA: TGTGCCAGCTCACCGCAGATGTCTTACAGGGGGATTACCTACGAGCAGTACTTC.

The V gene is TRBV29-1, the J gene TRBJ1-4; D not certain. This CDR3 region has 13 residues. CDR1 and CDR2 (germline): SQVTM, ANQGSEA. V was cut by 8 bases and J by 1 base, with 11 bases left in between. CDR3 sequence (DNA): TGCAGCATGCGTCGGGGAACTAATGAAAAACTGTTTTTT. As protein: CSMRRGTNEKLFF.

V and J are TRBV7-3 and TRBJ2-4, with 12 bases aligning to TRBD2. Per germline, CDR1 SGHTA and CDR2 FQGTGA. This CDR3 comprises 14 residues. With 2 bases clipped from V and 9 bases from J, the junction kept 2 bases outside the gene matches. The CDR3 bases are TGTGCCAGCAGCTTACAGGGACTAGCGGGCATTCAGTACTTC. The encoded protein is CASSLQGLAGIQYF. Using reference TRBV7-3 and TRBJ2-4 for the parts outside the CDR3, the full variable domain is GAGVSQTPSNKVTEKGKYVELRCDPISGHTALYWYRQSLGQGPEFLIYFQGTGAADDSGLPNDRFFAVRPEGSVSTLKIQRTERGDSAVYLCASSLQGLAGIQYFGAGTRLSVL.

The chain couples TRBV18 to TRBJ2-3, with D perhaps matching TRBD2 (6 bases). Germline lookup yields CDR1 KGHSH and CDR2 LQKENI. The CDR3 runs to 16 residues. V was cut by 4 bases and J by 8 bases, with 22 bases left in between. CDR3 amino acids: CASSQEWSSAQSTQYF. Here the CDR3 DNA reads TGTGCCAGCTCACAAGAGTGGTCTAGCGCTCAGAGTACGCAGTATTTT.

This clone was detected only once. The chain couples TRBV18 to TRBJ2-1; D is perhaps TRBD1 (6 bases). CDR3 length: 14 amino acids. Per germline, CDR1 KGHSH and CDR2 LQKENI. Between the trimmed V and J ends, which lost 6 bases and 8 bases, there was a span of 17 bases. DNA of the CDR3: TGTGCCAGCTCCCCCCTTTCACAGGGTCATGAGCAGTTCTTC. Its protein product is CASSPLSQGHEQFF.

The rearrangement uses TRBV5-4 and TRBJ2-5; 7 positions agree with TRBD2. Germline-derived CDR1 and CDR2 are SGHNT and YYREEE (reference sequence). V gave up 1 base and J gave up 1 base; unmatched junction bases: 4. There are 15 residues in the CDR3. CDR3 protein: CASSLSGASQETQYF. CDR3 in DNA: TGTGCCAGCAGCTTGAGCGGGGCTTCCCAAGAGACCCAGTACTTC.

The J gene is TRBJ2-3, the V gene TRBV7-2; D call uncertain. The V gene lost 3 bases and the J gene lost 1 base, with 8 bases spanning the gap. Germline V gene sequence: CDR1 SGHTA, CDR2 FQGNSA. This CDR3 comprises 14 residues. In DNA, the CDR3 is TGTGCCAGCAGCTTCAGACTTGGCACAGATACGCAGTATTTT. Its protein is CASSFRLGTDTQYF.

The chain recombines TRBV11-3 with TRBJ2-3; TRBD2 matches 9 bases. J gave up 1 base and V 6 bases, and 8 bases lay outside the gene matches. The CDR3 sequence is 16 residues long. Germline lookup yields CDR1 SGHNT and CDR2 YENEEA. In DNA form, the CDR3 reads TGTGCCAGCAGTTTTAAGCCTAGCGGGGGCACAGATACGCAGTATTTT. Its protein product is CASSFKPSGGTDTQYF.

V usage is TRBV4-1 and J usage is TRBJ1-2, with a possible D match to TRBD1 (6 bases). V was trimmed by 0 bases and J by 7 bases, leaving 15 bases between them. Germline CDR1 reads MGHRA; CDR2 reads YSYEKL. The CDR3 is made up of 15 amino acids. The CDR3 spells CASSQDGRGWGGYTF. CDR3 DNA: TGCGCCAGCAGCCAAGATGGTAGGGGGTGGGGTGGCTACACCTTC.

The chain employs TRBV7-2 and TRBJ2-2, with TRBD2 as a possible D gene (5 bases). V dropped 8 bases and J dropped 4 bases, with 11 bases sitting between them. The germline CDR1 and CDR2 sequences are SGHTA and FQGNSA. The CDR3 is 13 residues long. The CDR3 protein is CASARGITGELFF. Written as DNA, the CDR3 is TGTGCCAGCGCCCGGGGAATCACCGGGGAGCTGTTTTTT.

The chain couples TRBV5-6 to TRBJ2-2, with D uncertain. The CDR3 runs 15 residues. The ends were cut back, 0 bases at V and 4 bases at J, with 10 bases in the middle. Germline CDR1 SGHDT, CDR2 YYEEEE. CDR3 protein: CASSLVPVRTGELFF. As DNA, the CDR3 is TGTGCCAGCAGCTTGGTACCCGTCCGCACCGGGGAGCTGTTTTTT.

The chain has TRBV7-3 and TRBJ2-7; 7 positions match TRBD2. The CDR3 length is 15 residues. CDR1 and CDR2 (germline): SGHTA, FQGTGA. Germline trimming cut 3 bases from V and 6 bases from J; bases unmatched to any gene: 11. The CDR3 region is CASSFKAGSIPEQYF. The CDR3 DNA reads TGTGCCAGCAGCTTTAAAGCGGGATCGATTCCCGAGCAGTACTTC.

The V call is TRBV5-1, the J call TRBJ1-3; D gene uncertain. Per germline, CDR1 SGHRS and CDR2 YFSETQ. The CDR3 sequence is 16 residues long. Trimming left V 4 bases short and J 0 bases short, with 14 bases between. The CDR3: CASSATVSDSGNTIYF. The CDR3 nucleotides read TGCGCCAGCAGCGCCACCGTTTCGGACTCTGGAAACACCATATATTTT.

The J gene is TRBJ1-5, the V gene TRBV5-8; TRBD1 is a possible D gene (5 bases). This CDR3 is 17 amino acids long. With 1 base removed from V and 1 base from J, the gap between germline ends came to 15 bases. Per the germline V gene, CDR1 is SGHTS and CDR2 is YDEGEE. Here the CDR3 DNA reads TGTGCCAGCAGCTTGTGGGTGGGGGTCTTGAGCAATCAGCCCCAGCATTTT. This gives the protein CASSLWVGVLSNQPQHF.

The chain carries TRBV5-8 and TRBJ2-3, with a possible D match to TRBD1 (5 bases). Germline CDR1 SGHTS, CDR2 YDEGEE. CDR3 length: 15 amino acids. Trimming removed 4 bases from V and 2 bases from J, with 14 bases in between. In DNA form, the CDR3 reads TGTGCCAGCAGCATGGGGCAGGGAAACACAGATACGCAGTATTTT. This encodes CASSMGQGNTDTQYF.

Comments on this clone: This sample includes further DNA sequences coding for the same CDR3. The rearrangement joins TRBV14 to TRBJ2-5; D is unclear. This CDR3 spans 11 amino acids. Germline CDR1 and CDR2: SGHDN and FVKESK. Between the trimmed V and J ends, which lost 3 bases and 5 bases, there was a span of 4 bases. The CDR3 bases are TGTGCCAGCAGCCAGAGGGAGACCCAGTACTTC. It translates to CASSQRETQYF. The variable domain in full, with the rest retrieved from reference TRBV14 and TRBJ2-5, is EAGVTQFPSHSVIEKGQTVTLRCDPISGHDNLYWYRRVMGKEIKFLLHFVKESKQDESGMPNNRFLAERTGGTYSTLKVQPAELEDSGVYFCASSQRETQYFGPGTRLLVL.

The chain is built from TRBV21-1 and TRBJ1-3. TRBV21-1 is given as a pseudogene. CDR3 length: 16 amino acids. This CDR3 reads CASPHGGGNSGNTIYF. CDR3 nucleotide sequence: TGTGCCAGCCCCCACGGGGGGGGGAACTCTGGAAACACCATATATTTT.

This clone was detected only once. This same CDR3 is encoded by further DNA sequences in the sample. The chain recombines TRBV19 with TRBJ2-7, with TRBD1 matching over 7 bases. Trimming at V came to 5 bases and at J to 0 bases, leaving 4 bases not matched to a gene. This CDR3 has 14 residues. The germline gives CDR1 LNHDA, CDR2 SQIVND (reference sequence). As DNA, the CDR3 is TGTGCCAGTAGTGTGACAGGGAGCTCCTACGAGCAGTACTTC. The encoded protein is CASSVTGSSYEQYF.

This sequence joins TRBV10-1 and TRBJ2-1; perhaps TRBD1 as D (6 bases). Trimming took off 2 bases at V and 1 base at J, with 9 bases between the two ends. CDR3 length equals 15 residues. Germline V gene data show CDR1 as WNHNN and CDR2 as SYGVQD (reference sequence). The CDR3 nucleotides read TGCGCCAGCAGTGAGGACAGGAGGTCCTACAATGAGCAGTTCTTC. Protein sequence: CASSEDRRSYNEQFF.

This chain connects TRBV7-3 to TRBJ2-7, with D unclear. CDR1 and CDR2 (germline): SGHTA, FQGTGA. V was cut by 5 bases and J by 4 bases, with 18 bases left in between. The CDR3 spans 15 residues. This CDR3 is CASSPGLLGIYEQYF. The DNA for the CDR3 is TGTGCCAGCAGCCCCGGCCTTCTAGGGATATACGAGCAGTACTTC.

With respect to this clone: The same CDR3 can be traced to other DNA sequences in this sample. For the CDR3, the DNA is TGTGCCAGTAGTCAGACAGGGGGCGGCACTGAAGCTTTCTTT. Amino acid sequence: CASSQTGGGTEAFF. The gene calls are TRBV19 and TRBJ1-1; 10 positions agree with TRBD1. With 5 bases clipped from V and 4 bases from J, the junction kept 4 bases outside the gene matches. CDR3 length equals 14 residues. In germline, CDR1 is LNHDA, CDR2 SQIVND (reference sequence). The variable domain in full, with the rest retrieved from reference TRBV19 and TRBJ1-1, is DGGITQSPKYLFRKEGQNVTLSCEQNLNHDAMYWYRQDPGQGLRLIYYSQIVNDFQKGDIAEGYSVSREKKESFPLTVTSAQKNPTAFYLCASSQTGGGTEAFFGQGTRLTVV.

The J gene is TRBJ1-2, the V gene TRBV5-4; tentatively, D is TRBD1 (6 bases). The CDR3 has 13 amino acids. Germline V gene data show CDR1 as SGHNT and CDR2 as YYREEE (reference sequence). V was clipped by 6 bases and J by 0 bases, with 9 bases between them. CDR3: CASTQGPNYGYTF. CDR3 sequence (DNA): TGTGCCAGCACCCAGGGGCCTAACTATGGCTACACCTTC.

The chain has TRBV5-6 and TRBJ2-7; 7 bases agree with TRBD2. Germline loops: CDR1 SGHDT, CDR2 YYEEEE. V gave up 4 bases and J gave up 1 base; unmatched junction bases: 8. The CDR3 covers 15 residues. CDR3 in amino acids: CASSPSAGRSYEQYF. For the CDR3, the DNA is TGTGCCAGCAGCCCCTCAGCGGGAAGGTCCTACGAGCAGTACTTC.